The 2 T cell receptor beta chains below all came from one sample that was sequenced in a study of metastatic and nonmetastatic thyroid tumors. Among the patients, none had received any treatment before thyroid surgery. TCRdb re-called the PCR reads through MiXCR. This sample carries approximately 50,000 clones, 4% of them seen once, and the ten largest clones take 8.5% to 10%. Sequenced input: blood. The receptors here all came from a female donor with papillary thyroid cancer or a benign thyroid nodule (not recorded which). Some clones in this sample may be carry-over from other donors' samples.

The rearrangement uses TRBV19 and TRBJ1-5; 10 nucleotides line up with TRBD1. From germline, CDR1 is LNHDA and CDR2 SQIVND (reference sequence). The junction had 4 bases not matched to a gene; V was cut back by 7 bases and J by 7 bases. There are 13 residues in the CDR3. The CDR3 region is CASKGTGDQPQHF. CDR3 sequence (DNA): TGTGCCAGTAAAGGGACAGGGGACCAGCCCCAGCATTTT.

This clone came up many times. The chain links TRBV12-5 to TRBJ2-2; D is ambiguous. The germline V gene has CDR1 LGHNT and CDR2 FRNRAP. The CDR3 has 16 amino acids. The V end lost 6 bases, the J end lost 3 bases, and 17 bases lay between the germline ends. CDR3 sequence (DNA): TGTGCTAGTGGGCGTGTCCTAGGGTGGGACACCGGGGAGCTGTTTTTT. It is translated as CASGRVLGWDTGELFF.